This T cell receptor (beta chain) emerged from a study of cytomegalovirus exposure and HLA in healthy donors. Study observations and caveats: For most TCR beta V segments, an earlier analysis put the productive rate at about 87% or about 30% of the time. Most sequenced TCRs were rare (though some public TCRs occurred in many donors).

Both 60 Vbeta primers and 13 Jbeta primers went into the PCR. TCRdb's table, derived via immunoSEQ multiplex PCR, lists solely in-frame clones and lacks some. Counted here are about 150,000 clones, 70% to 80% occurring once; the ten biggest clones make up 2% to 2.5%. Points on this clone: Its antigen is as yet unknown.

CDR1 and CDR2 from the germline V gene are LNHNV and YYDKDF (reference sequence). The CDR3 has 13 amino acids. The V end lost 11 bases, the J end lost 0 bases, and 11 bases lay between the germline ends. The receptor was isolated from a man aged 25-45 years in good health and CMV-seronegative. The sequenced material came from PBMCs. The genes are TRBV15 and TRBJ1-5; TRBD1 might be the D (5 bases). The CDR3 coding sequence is TGTGCCGTGGGGCAGGTTAGCAATCAGCCCCAGCATTTT. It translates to CAVGQVSNQPQHF.